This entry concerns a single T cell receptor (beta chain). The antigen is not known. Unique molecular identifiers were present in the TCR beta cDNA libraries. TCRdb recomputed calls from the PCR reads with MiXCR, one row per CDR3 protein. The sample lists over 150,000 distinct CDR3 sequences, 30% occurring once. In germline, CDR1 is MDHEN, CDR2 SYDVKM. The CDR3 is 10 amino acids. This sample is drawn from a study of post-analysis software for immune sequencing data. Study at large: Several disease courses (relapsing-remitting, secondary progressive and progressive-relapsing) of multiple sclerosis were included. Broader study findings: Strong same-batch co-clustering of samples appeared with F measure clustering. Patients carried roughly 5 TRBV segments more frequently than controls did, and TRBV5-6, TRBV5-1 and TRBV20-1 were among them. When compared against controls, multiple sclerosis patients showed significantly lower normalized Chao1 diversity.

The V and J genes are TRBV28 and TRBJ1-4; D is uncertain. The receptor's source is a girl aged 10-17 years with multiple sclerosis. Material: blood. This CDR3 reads CAPRHEKLFF. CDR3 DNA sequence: TGTGCTCCTAGACATGAAAAACTGTTTTTT. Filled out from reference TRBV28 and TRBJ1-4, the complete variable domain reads DVKVTQSSRYLVKRTGEKVFLECVQDMDHENMFWYRQDPGLGLRLIYFSYDVKMKEKGDIPEGYSVSREKKERFSLILESASTNQTSMYLCAPRHEKLFFGSGTQLSVL.